This record covers a single TCR beta chain. What it binds is not known. The isolated RNA, all of it, was reverse transcribed, so expressed TCRB transcripts were what got sequenced. Deep immunoSEQ sequencing covered naive, central memory and regulatory T cell samples. Profiling relied on immunoSEQ multiplex PCR, and the TCRdb table lists in-frame clones only, not all of them. The sample includes around 160,000 clones, around 9.7% of them seen just once. CDR3 size: 15 residues. CDR1 is SGHRS and CDR2 is YFSETQ in the germline V gene. Trimming cost V 0 bases and J 5 bases; bases outside gene matches: 6. Blood was drawn once from each donor into heparinised tubes. The draws averaged roughly 120 mL. The sample comes from a study of beta chain features in type 1 diabetes. Overall study findings and caveats: TCRB CDR3s were moderately but significantly shorter in Type 1 diabetes patients in all four CD4+ subsets.

V is TRBV5-1 and J is TRBJ2-5; 8 bases line up with TRBD2. Material: central memory CD4+ T cells from blood. The clonotype originates from a woman aged 25-40 years with type 1 diabetes. CDR3 DNA sequence: TGCGCCAGCAGCTTGGGACTAGCGTTCGGGGAGACCCAGTACTTC. It encodes CASSLGLAFGETQYF.